The source of this T cell receptor beta chain is a study of blood T cell repertoires in COVID-19 (dated by TCRdb to the early 2020s). At the level of the whole study: Samples covering the acute and convalescent phases of COVID-19 were provided by collaborators in the United States, Italy and Spain. The prospective study material was composed of cDNA or gDNA derived from T cells, B-cell-depleted T cells, or PBMCs. Subjects who had been exposed to COVID-19, were actively infected with it, or had recovered from it provided the deeply sampled blood TCRbeta repertoires that made up the dataset. A freely available public database, intended as a resource for researchers studying the immune response to SARS-CoV-2, is where the repertoires were released. The samples were drawn from two sources: the first 160 participants of the ongoing ImmuneRACE study, and fewer than 1,500 subjects contributed by 6 global collaborators. A de-identified subject ID, COVID-19 status, age in years and sex were almost always included in the sample metadata. Where HLA class I and class II types were available, the types were taken from metadata supplied by the sample provider, not from assay-based typing. Summary of the overall study and its limitations: Clinical and demographic metadata were provided uncurated, with the amount varying by source and participant.

A second Seattle source provided samples from volunteer blood donors who had recovered from COVID-19. The collaborating institutions used their own protocols to collect whole blood in K2EDTA tubes. For TCRbeta analysis, collaborators shipped samples in one of three forms: frozen whole blood, isolated PBMCs, or DNA extracted from either of those sample types. TCRbeta CDR3 regions were amplified from genomic DNA using the immunoSEQ Assay, a bias-controlled multiplex PCR. From the authors' description of their analysis: The number of nucleated cells in each sample was estimated by amplification of reference gene primers within the assay. To quantify the absolute abundance of each unique TCRbeta CDR3 rearrangement, sequence reads were collapsed and filtered. For each sample, productive Simpson clonality was calculated by taking the square root of Simpson's diversity index across productive rearrangements. In its TCRdb copy, this immuneACCESS table keeps in-frame sequences only and misses some clones. Where compared with another copy, unresolved V genes explain less than half of these, and the others have no known cause. The V and J calls and clone size are taken from that table; D and trimming were inferred from the DNA. The sample table lists 300,000 or so clones, about 87% of them with a count of one. The top ten clones comprise 5.5% to 7% of the sample.

On this clone itself: This clone's antigen is unknown. Nothing much larger sits one base from this clone, and base qualities are not available.

According to the germline V gene, CDR1 reads SGHDT and CDR2 reads YYEEEE. Trimming leaves V shorter by 2 bases and J shorter by 4 bases, with the junction holding 2 bases beyond the gene matches. From its cysteine to its phenylalanine, the CDR3 spans 16 amino acids. The read is trimmed to its CDR3 DNA, 48 bases read in frame from base 1. The TCR comes from a woman aged 25 to 39 who had recovered from COVID-19. The chain joins TRBV5-6 to TRBJ2-3; 15 nucleotides in the junction match TRBD2. Sequenced sample: peripheral blood. The CDR3 protein: CASSFGTSGGPDTQYF. The nucleotide sequence reads TGTGCCAGCAGCTTCGGGACTAGCGGGGGGCCAGATACGCAGTATTTT.